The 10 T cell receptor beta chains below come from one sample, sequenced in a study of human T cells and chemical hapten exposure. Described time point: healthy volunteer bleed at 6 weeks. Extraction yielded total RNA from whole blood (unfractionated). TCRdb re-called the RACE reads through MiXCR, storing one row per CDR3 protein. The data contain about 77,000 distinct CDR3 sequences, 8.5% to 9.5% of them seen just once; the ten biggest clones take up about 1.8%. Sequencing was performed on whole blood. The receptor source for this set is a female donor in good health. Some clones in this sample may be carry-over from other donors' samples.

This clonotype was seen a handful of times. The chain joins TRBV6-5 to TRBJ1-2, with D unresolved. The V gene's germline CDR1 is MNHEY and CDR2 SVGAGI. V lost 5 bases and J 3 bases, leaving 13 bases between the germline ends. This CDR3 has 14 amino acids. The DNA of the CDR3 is TGTGCCAGCAGTCCCGGCAGCGCCTACTATGGCTACACCTTC. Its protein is CASSPGSAYYGYTF.

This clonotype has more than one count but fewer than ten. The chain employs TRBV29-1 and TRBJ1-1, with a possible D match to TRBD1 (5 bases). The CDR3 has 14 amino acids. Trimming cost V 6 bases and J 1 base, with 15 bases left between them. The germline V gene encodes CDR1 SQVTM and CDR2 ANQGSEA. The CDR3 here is CSVVPGTANTEAFF. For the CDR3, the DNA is TGCAGCGTGGTTCCCGGGACGGCGAACACTGAAGCTTTCTTT. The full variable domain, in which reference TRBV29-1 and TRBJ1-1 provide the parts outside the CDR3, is SAVISQKPSRDICQRGTSLTIQCQVDSQVTMMFWYRQQPGQSLTLIATANQGSEATYESGFVIDKFPISRPNLTFSTLTVSNMSPEDSSIYLCSVVPGTANTEAFFGQGTRLTVV.

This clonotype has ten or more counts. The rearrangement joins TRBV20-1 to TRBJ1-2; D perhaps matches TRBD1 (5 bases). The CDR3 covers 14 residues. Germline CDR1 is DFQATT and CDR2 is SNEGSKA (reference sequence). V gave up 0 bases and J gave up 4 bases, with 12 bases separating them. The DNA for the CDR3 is TGCAGTGCTAGAGACAGGGATGATCCCTATGGCTACACCTTC. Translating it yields CSARDRDDPYGYTF.

The CDR3 coding sequence is TGCAGTGCTAGAGATCGGCAGGACAGGGGTGCGTTCGAGCAGTTCTTC. Translation: CSARDRQDRGAFEQFF. The rearrangement joins TRBV20-1 to TRBJ2-1, with 9 bases aligning to TRBD1. The germline CDR1 and CDR2 sequences are DFQATT and SNEGSKA (reference sequence). The V segment lost 0 bases and the J segment 10 bases; nucleotides outside the gene matches: 13. The CDR3 totals 16 residues.

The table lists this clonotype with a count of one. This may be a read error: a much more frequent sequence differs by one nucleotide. The CDR3 nucleotides read TGCGCCAGCAGCTTGACACTGGACGGCCACGAGCAGTACTTC. Protein: CASSLTLDGHEQYF. V gene TRBV5-1 combines with J gene TRBJ2-7; unclear D gene. CDR1 is SGHRS, CDR2 YFSETQ, per germline. V gave up 1 base and J gave up 5 bases, with 13 bases separating them. The CDR3 covers 14 residues.

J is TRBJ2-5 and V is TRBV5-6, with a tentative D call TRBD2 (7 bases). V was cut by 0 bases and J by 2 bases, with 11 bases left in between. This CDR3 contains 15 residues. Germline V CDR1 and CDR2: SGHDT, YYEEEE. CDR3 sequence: CASSLGRGAQETQYF. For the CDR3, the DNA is TGTGCCAGCAGCTTGGGTCGGGGGGCTCAAGAGACCCAGTACTTC.

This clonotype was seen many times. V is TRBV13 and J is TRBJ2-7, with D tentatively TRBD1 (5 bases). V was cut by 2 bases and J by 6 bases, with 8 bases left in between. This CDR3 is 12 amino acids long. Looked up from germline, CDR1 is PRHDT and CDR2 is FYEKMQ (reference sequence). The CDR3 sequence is CASSLQGIEQYF. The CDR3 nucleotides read TGTGCCAGCAGCTTACAGGGAATCGAGCAGTACTTC.

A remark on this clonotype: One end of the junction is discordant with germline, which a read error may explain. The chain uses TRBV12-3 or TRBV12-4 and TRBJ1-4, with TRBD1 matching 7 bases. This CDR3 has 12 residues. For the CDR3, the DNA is TGTGCCAGCAGTTTAACGGGGGACAGCTCGATTTTT. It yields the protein CASSLTGDSSIF.

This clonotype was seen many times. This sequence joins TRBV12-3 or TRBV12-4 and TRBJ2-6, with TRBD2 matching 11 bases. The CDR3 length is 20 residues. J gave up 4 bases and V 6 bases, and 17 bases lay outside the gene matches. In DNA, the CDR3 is TGTGCCAGCAGCCCAATCCAAGTTAGCGGGGGGGCAGGAGGGGCCAACGTCCTGACTTTC. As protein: CASSPIQVSGGAGGANVLTF.

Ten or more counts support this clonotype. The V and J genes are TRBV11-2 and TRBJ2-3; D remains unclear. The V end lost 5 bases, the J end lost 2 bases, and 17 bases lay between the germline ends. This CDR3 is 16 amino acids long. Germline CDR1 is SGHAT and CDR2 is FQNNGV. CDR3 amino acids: CASSPGVGVLTDTQYF. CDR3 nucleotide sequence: TGTGCCAGCAGCCCCGGCGTAGGCGTGCTCACAGATACGCAGTATTTT.